A selection of T cell receptor beta chains follows, all from one sample in a study of siplizumab effects on memory and regulatory T cells. The assay was immunoSEQ multiplex PCR, and TCRdb's table has in-frame clones only and misses some. The sample shows 9,500 to 15,000 clones, around 43% of them seen only once. These receptors lack a known antigen. The sample was CFSE-low (dividing) CD8+ T cells sorted from an allogeneic mixed lymphocyte reaction. Receptor source: a human donor in good health; the cells came from an allogeneic mixed lymphocyte reaction. Some clones in this sample may be carry-over from other donors' samples. Both conserved end residues are part of each CDR3. D genes are given only for firm matches. Part of the rows lack a size; the others show once, few, many or a class for expanded clones.

CDR3	DNA	J	D	V	size
CASSLVGGNTEAFF	TGCGCCAGCAGCTTGGTAGGCGGGAACACTGAAGCTTTCTTT	TRBJ1-1	-	TRBV5-1	few
CASSLLSGVNQPQHF	TGTGCCAGCAGCTTGTTATCTGGTGTTAATCAGCCCCAGCATTTT	TRBJ1-5	-	TRBV7-8	medium-sized
CASSIGTSGNNEQFF	TGTGCCAGTAGTATAGGGACTAGCGGGAACAATGAGCAGTTCTTC	TRBJ2-1	TRBD2	TRBV19	-
CASTQVQGYEQYF	TGTGCCAGCACGCAGGTACAGGGGTACGAGCAGTACTTC	TRBJ2-7	TRBD1	TRBV7-9	-
CASSEKYEQYF	TGTGCCAGCAGCGAAAAGTACGAGCAGTACTTC	TRBJ2-7	-	TRBV7-9	-
CASSAAGFNYEQYF	TGCGCCAGCAGCGCCGCGGGTTTTAACTACGAGCAGTACTTC	TRBJ2-7	-	TRBV5-1	many
CASSVRGDEAFF	TGTGCCAGCAGCGTACGTGGAGATGAAGCTTTCTTT	TRBJ1-1	-	TRBV9	once
CASSLTSGGAGEQFF	TGCGCCAGCAGCCTAACTAGCGGGGGGGCTGGTGAGCAGTTCTTC	TRBJ2-1	TRBD2	TRBV4-1	few
CASSPGVEQFF	TGTGCCAGCAGCCCCGGGGTCGAGCAGTTCTTC	TRBJ2-1	-	TRBV7-9	-
CASSLGVGYEQYF	TGTGCCAGCAGTTTAGGAGTAGGCTACGAGCAGTACTTC	TRBJ2-7	-	TRBV27	-
CASTVIGPRPTGELFF	TGTGCCAGCACCGTTATAGGACCGCGACCCACCGGGGAGCTGTTTTTT	TRBJ2-2	-	TRBV27	few
CASSYSHDNTGELFF	TGTGCCAGCAGCTACAGCCACGATAACACCGGAGAGCTGTTTTTT	TRBJ2-2	-	TRBV7-3	-
CASSIAVGVFRELFF	TGTGCCAGTAGTATAGCCGTTGGGGTTTTTCGGGAGCTGTTTTTT	TRBJ2-2	-	TRBV19	few
CASSLDLKYEQYF	TGTGCCAGCAGCTTAGATCTAAAGTACGAGCAGTACTTC	TRBJ2-7	-	TRBV11-2	few
CATSKDRATNEKLFF	TGTGCCACCAGCAAGGACAGGGCAACTAATGAAAAACTGTTTTTT	TRBJ1-4	TRBD1	TRBV15	-
CASSLDFPGLNTEAFF	TGTGCCAGCAGCTTAGATTTCCCGGGACTTAACACTGAAGCTTTCTTT	TRBJ1-1	-	TRBV7-6	-
CASSLEGLAGITGELFF	TGTGCCAGCAGCTTAGAGGGTCTAGCGGGGATCACCGGGGAGCTGTTTTTT	TRBJ2-2	TRBD2	TRBV7-6	-
CASISFTPDTQYF	TGTGCCAGCATCTCCTTTACCCCCGATACGCAGTATTTT	TRBJ2-3	-	TRBV7-9	-
CASSLRAGLNSYEQYF	TGTGCCAGCAGTTTAAGAGCTGGACTAAATTCCTACGAGCAGTACTTC	TRBJ2-7	-	TRBV27	-
CASIQGTTEAFF	TGTGCCAGTATTCAGGGGACTACTGAAGCTTTCTTT	TRBJ1-1	-	TRBV19	-
CASRDGTTAYEQYF	TGTGCCAGCAGGGACGGGACTACAGCCTACGAGCAGTACTTC	TRBJ2-7	TRBD2	TRBV7-9	-
CASSIPSRGGIQETQYF	TGTGCCAGTAGTATACCGTCGAGGGGGGGAATTCAAGAGACCCAGTACTTC	TRBJ2-5	-	TRBV19	-
CASSLGPRDSGCNQPQHF	TGTGCCAGCAGCTTAGGCCCCCGGGACTCTGGGTGCAATCAGCCCCAGCATTTT	TRBJ1-5	-	TRBV7-6	-
CASSPLHVRAPTLGETQYF	TGTGCCAGCTCACCGCTACACGTAAGAGCACCTACTCTGGGGGAGACCCAGTACTTC	TRBJ2-5	-	TRBV18	-
CASSPSPYNEQFF	TGTGCCAGCAGCCCCTCACCATACAATGAGCAGTTCTTC	TRBJ2-1	-	TRBV7-8	-
CASSPYLALNNEQFF	TGTGCCAGCTCACCATATTTAGCGCTAAACAATGAGCAGTTCTTC	TRBJ2-1	-	TRBV18	few
CATSGLRGDPYGYTF	TGTGCCACCAGCGGTTTACGGGGGGACCCCTATGGCTACACCTTC	TRBJ1-2	-	TRBV15	-
CASSEPYTGELFF	TGTGCCAGCAGTGAGCCGTACACCGGGGAGCTGTTTTTT	TRBJ2-2	-	TRBV6-5	-
CASSRAGQGIHEQYF	TGTGCCAGCAGCCGAGCCGGACAGGGCATACACGAGCAGTACTTC	TRBJ2-7	TRBD1	TRBV7-8	few
CASSLMGTANNEQFF	TGTGCCAGCAGCTTAATGGGGACAGCTAACAATGAGCAGTTCTTC	TRBJ2-1	TRBD1	TRBV7-6	-
CASSNGNSYEQYF	TGTGCCAGCAGCAACGGGAACTCCTACGAGCAGTACTTC	TRBJ2-7	-	TRBV7-2	-
CASSLLGGETYEQYF	TGTGCCAGCAGCCTCCTGGGGGGCGAGACCTACGAGCAGTACTTC	TRBJ2-7	-	TRBV7-9	few
CASSLMGEYEQYF	TGTGCCAGCAGCTTGATGGGGGAGTACGAGCAGTACTTC	TRBJ2-7	-	TRBV5-8	-
CASSPELKNIQYF	TGTGCCAGCAGCCCGGAGCTTAAGAACATTCAGTACTTC	TRBJ2-4	-	TRBV7-9	-
CASSPGRILDEQYF	TGTGCCAGCAGCCCGGGCCGAATTTTGGACGAGCAGTACTTC	TRBJ2-7	-	TRBV7-6	-
CASSLSQGAFYEQYF	TGTGCCAGCAGTTTATCCCAGGGGGCCTTCTACGAGCAGTACTTC	TRBJ2-7	TRBD1	TRBV27	-
CASSYSDSNEQYF	TGTGCCAGCAGTTACTCGGACAGTAACGAGCAGTACTTC	TRBJ2-7	-	TRBV6-5	once
CASSERVGQGYTGELFF	TGTGCCAGCAGTGAAAGAGTGGGACAGGGGTACACCGGGGAGCTGTTTTTT	TRBJ2-2	TRBD1	TRBV2	few
CASSAGGVAQPQHF	TGTGCCAGCAGTGCTGGGGGGGTAGCTCAGCCCCAGCATTTT	TRBJ1-5	-	TRBV27	-
CASSLQNQPQHF	TGTGCCAGCAGCTTGCAGAATCAGCCCCAGCATTTT	TRBJ1-5	-	TRBV5-4	-
CASSFWPYEQYF	TGTGCCAGCAGCTTCTGGCCCTACGAGCAGTACTTC	TRBJ2-7	-	TRBV7-9	-
CAWSVKTEAFF	TGTGCCTGGAGTGTTAAGACTGAAGCTTTCTTT	TRBJ1-1	-	TRBV30	-
CASSILGTSYEQYF	TGTGCCAGTAGTATATTAGGGACTAGCTACGAGCAGTACTTC	TRBJ2-7	TRBD2	TRBV19	-
CAWSVGWGEDIQYF	TGTGCCTGGAGTGTGGGCTGGGGTGAAGACATTCAGTACTTC	TRBJ2-4	-	TRBV30	-
CASSETGQNTEAFF	TGTGCCAGCAGTGAAACGGGACAGAACACTGAAGCTTTCTTT	TRBJ1-1	-	TRBV27	few
CASSYGNVYEQYF	TGTGCCAGCAGTTACGGCAATGTGTACGAGCAGTACTTC	TRBJ2-7	-	TRBV6-6	-
CASSQDPRSAEAFF	TGTGCCAGCAGCCAAGATCCCAGGTCGGCTGAAGCTTTCTTT	TRBJ1-1	-	TRBV4-2	medium-sized
CASSAAWTNYEQYF	TGTGCCAGCAGCGCGGCCTGGACCAACTACGAGCAGTACTTC	TRBJ2-7	-	TRBV7-2	medium-sized
CASSQDLRTGGGEQFF	TGTGCCAGCAGCCAAGATTTACGGACAGGGGGCGGTGAGCAGTTCTTC	TRBJ2-1	TRBD1	TRBV4-2	-
CASSPTDRVAKNIQYF	TGTGCCAGCAGTCCGACAGACAGGGTAGCCAAAAACATTCAGTACTTC	TRBJ2-4	TRBD1	TRBV27	few
CASSLWGGTEAFF	TGTGCCAGCAGCTTGTGGGGGGGCACTGAAGCTTTCTTT	TRBJ1-1	-	TRBV7-3	-
CASSPFERGGLTGELFF	TGTGCCAGCAGCCCTTTTGAGCGGGGGGGCCTCACCGGGGAGCTGTTTTTT	TRBJ2-2	TRBD2	TRBV14	-
CATTPLGGELFF	TGTGCCACGACCCCTCTGGGCGGGGAGCTGTTTTTT	TRBJ2-2	-	TRBV6-1	-
CASSPIGTYEQYF	TGCGCCAGCAGCCCGATAGGTACCTACGAGCAGTACTTC	TRBJ2-7	-	TRBV5-1	medium-sized